This is a list of T cell receptor beta chains from one sample in a study of shared clonotypes between healthy human individuals. The assay was immunoSEQ multiplex PCR, and TCRdb's table has in-frame clones only and misses some. Of approximately 2,000,000 clones in the sample, 80% to 95% were seen once. The sample consisted of naive CD4+ T cells from PBMCs. The receptors here all came from a man between 18 and 29 years old in good health. Some clones in this sample may be carry-over from other donors' samples. CDR3s include the opening cysteine and the closing phenylalanine or tryptophan. Fields, in order: CDR3 protein, CDR3 DNA, D gene, V gene, J gene, clone size. The D gene is left open where the match is weak. Only some rows state a clone size, as once, few, many or a class for expanded clones.

CASSKSTGNTEAFF	TGTGCCAGCAGCAAATCGACAGGGAACACTGAAGCTTTCTTT	NA	TRBV7-2	TRBJ1-1	once
CASSRTQETQYF	TGTGCCAGCAGCCGGACACAAGAGACCCAGTACTTC	NA	TRBV2	TRBJ2-5	NA
CASSLSQMGRVAYEQYF	TGTGCCAGCAGTTTATCCCAGATGGGCCGGGTTGCCTACGAGCAGTACTTC	NA	TRBV28	TRBJ2-7	NA
CASSYHGQGTEAFF	TGTGCCAGCAGTTACCATGGACAGGGCACTGAAGCTTTCTTT	TRBD1	TRBV6-6	TRBJ1-1	NA
CASVTGTTNEKLFF	TGTGCCAGCGTAACAGGGACAACTAATGAAAAACTGTTTTTT	NA	TRBV28	TRBJ1-4	NA
CASSPPEGPGGPQHF	TGTGCCAGCTCACCACCGGAGGGGCCCGGTGGGCCCCAGCATTTT	NA	TRBV18	TRBJ1-5	NA
CASSLDTSGSFYEQYF	TGTGCCAGCAGCCTCGATACTAGCGGGAGTTTCTACGAGCAGTACTTC	TRBD2	TRBV28	TRBJ2-7	NA
CASSLSPYNEQFF	TGCGCCAGCAGCTTGAGTCCCTACAATGAGCAGTTCTTC	NA	TRBV5-1	TRBJ2-1	NA
CASSQTGAADTQYF	TGTGCCAGCAGCCAGACAGGCGCTGCAGATACGCAGTATTTT	NA	TRBV7-9	TRBJ2-3	once
CASSLGRQTDTQYF	TGTGCCAGCAGCTTAGGCCGACAGACAGATACGCAGTATTTT	NA	TRBV7-2	TRBJ2-3	NA
CASSPLEWGNTEAFF	TGCGCCAGCAGCCCCCTCGAGTGGGGGAACACTGAAGCTTTCTTT	NA	TRBV4-1	TRBJ1-1	NA
CASSEGYADTQYF	TGTGCCAGCAGTGAAGGATATGCAGATACGCAGTATTTT	NA	TRBV6-1	TRBJ2-3	NA
CASRSAGAVGSQYF	TGTGCCAGCAGGTCAGCGGGAGCGGTCGGGTCCCAGTACTTC	TRBD2	TRBV27	TRBJ2-5	NA
CASSLELAATQYF	TGTGCCAGCAGCTTAGAACTAGCGGCGACCCAGTACTTC	TRBD2	TRBV7-9	TRBJ2-5	NA
CASSLSWVDSNQPQHF	TGTGCCAGCAGTTTATCTTGGGTAGATAGCAATCAGCCCCAGCATTTT	NA	TRBV27	TRBJ1-5	NA
CASSGSGNYGYTF	TGTGCCAGCAGTGGATCAGGGAACTATGGCTACACCTTC	NA	TRBV2	TRBJ1-2	NA
CASSQTGHEQYF	TGTGCCAGTAGCCAAACAGGGCACGAGCAGTACTTC	NA	TRBV19	TRBJ2-7	NA
CASSVVGLTSTDTQYF	TGTGCCAGCAGCGTAGTAGGTCTAACGAGCACAGATACGCAGTATTTT	NA	TRBV9	TRBJ2-3	NA
CASSPRGADTISSGANVLTF	TGTGCCAGCTCACCACGAGGGGCCGATACTATTAGCTCTGGGGCCAACGTCCTGACTTTC	NA	TRBV18	TRBJ2-6	NA
CASSFGGQYEQYF	TGTGCCAGCAGTTTCGGAGGACAGTACGAGCAGTACTTC	NA	TRBV6-5	TRBJ2-7	NA
CSVQQGAGQTQYF	TGCAGCGTTCAACAGGGGGCGGGGCAGACCCAGTACTTC	TRBD1	TRBV29-1	TRBJ2-5	NA
CASSQDPGGYTEAFF	TGTGCCAGCAGCCAAGATCCCGGGGGTTACACTGAAGCTTTCTTT	NA	TRBV14	TRBJ1-1	NA
CASSMGSRGQETQYF	TGTGCCAGCAGCATGGGAAGCAGGGGCCAAGAGACCCAGTACTTC	NA	TRBV9	TRBJ2-5	once
CASSGYTNQPQHF	TGTGCCAGCTCGGGCTACACCAATCAGCCCCAGCATTTT	NA	TRBV6-5	TRBJ1-5	NA
CASRVPDGAGEHEQYF	TGTGCCAGCAGGGTACCCGATGGAGCGGGAGAACACGAGCAGTACTTC	TRBD2	TRBV28	TRBJ2-7	NA
CASSASAGAYEQYF	TGTGCCAGCAGCGCTTCGGCGGGAGCTTACGAGCAGTACTTC	TRBD2	TRBV9	TRBJ2-7	NA
CASSGPLYNEQFF	TGTGCCAGCAGCGGACCCCTGTACAATGAGCAGTTCTTC	NA	TRBV6-1	TRBJ2-1	NA
CASSLGGTGELFF	TGTGCCAGCAGCTTAGGAGGGACCGGGGAGCTGTTTTTT	NA	TRBV7-3	TRBJ2-2	NA
CASSPTTGVKYGYTF	TGTGCCAGCAGCCCAACCACAGGGGTTAAATATGGCTACACCTTC	TRBD1	TRBV27	TRBJ1-2	NA
CASSYQSRGTEAFF	TGTGCCAGCAGTTACCAGAGCCGGGGGACTGAAGCTTTCTTT	NA	TRBV6-5	TRBJ1-1	once
CASRLGTFSTDTQYF	TGTGCCAGTCGCCTCGGGACCTTTAGCACAGATACGCAGTATTTT	NA	TRBV19	TRBJ2-3	NA
CSVGRERGEEAFF	TGCAGCGTTGGCCGGGAGAGGGGGGAGGAAGCTTTCTTT	NA	TRBV29-1	TRBJ1-1	NA
CASSSRWQLRTDTQYF	TGCGCCAGCAGCTCCCGATGGCAGCTCCGGACAGATACGCAGTATTTT	NA	TRBV5-1	TRBJ2-3	NA
CASRRTGSTYEQYF	TGTGCCAGCAGGCGGACAGGGTCAACGTACGAGCAGTACTTC	TRBD1	TRBV28	TRBJ2-7	NA
CSVGTGDEQYF	TGCAGCGTGGGGACAGGGGACGAGCAGTACTTC	TRBD1	TRBV29-1	TRBJ2-7	NA
CASRRWDWGGNEQFF	TGTGCCAGCAGACGTTGGGACTGGGGGGGCAATGAGCAGTTCTTC	TRBD2	TRBV2	TRBJ2-1	once
CASSAGTGDGYTF	TGCGCCAGCAGCGCGGGGACAGGGGATGGCTACACCTTC	TRBD1	TRBV5-1	TRBJ1-2	few
CASYKKGGRGEQFF	TGTGCCAGCTACAAAAAAGGGGGCCGGGGAGAGCAGTTCTTC	TRBD1	TRBV6-5	TRBJ2-1	NA
CASSLADSTDTQYF	TGCGCCAGCAGCTTAGCCGATAGCACAGATACGCAGTATTTT	NA	TRBV5-1	TRBJ2-3	NA
CASSLARESTDTQYF	TGTGCCAGCAGCTTAGCGCGGGAGAGCACAGATACGCAGTATTTT	TRBD2	TRBV7-2	TRBJ2-3	NA